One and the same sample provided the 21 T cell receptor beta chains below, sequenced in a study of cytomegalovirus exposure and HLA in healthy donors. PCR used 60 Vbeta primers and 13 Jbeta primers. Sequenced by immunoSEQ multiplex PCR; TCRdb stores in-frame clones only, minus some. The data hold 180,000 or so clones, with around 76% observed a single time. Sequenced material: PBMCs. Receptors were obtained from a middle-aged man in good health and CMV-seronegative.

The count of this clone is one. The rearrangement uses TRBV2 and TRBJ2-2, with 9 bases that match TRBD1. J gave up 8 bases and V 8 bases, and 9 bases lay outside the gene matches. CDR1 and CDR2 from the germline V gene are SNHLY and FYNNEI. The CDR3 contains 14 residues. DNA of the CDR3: TGTGCCAGCTCCCCGGGACAGGGCGGAGGGGAGCTGTTTTTT. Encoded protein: CASSPGQGGGELFF.

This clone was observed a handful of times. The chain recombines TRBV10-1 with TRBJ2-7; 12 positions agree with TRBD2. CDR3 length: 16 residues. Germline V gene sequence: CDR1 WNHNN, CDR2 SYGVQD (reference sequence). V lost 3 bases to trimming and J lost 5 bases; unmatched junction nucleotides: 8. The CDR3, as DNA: TGCGCCAGCAGTGACAGACTAGCGGGAGTGGAAAACGAGCAGTACTTC. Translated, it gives CASSDRLAGVENEQYF.

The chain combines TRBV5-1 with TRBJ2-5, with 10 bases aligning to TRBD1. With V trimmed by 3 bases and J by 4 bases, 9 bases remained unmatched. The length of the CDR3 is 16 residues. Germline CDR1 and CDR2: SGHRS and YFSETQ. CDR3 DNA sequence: TGCGCCAGCAGCTCGGGGGACAGGGGCGGGATAGAGACCCAGTACTTC. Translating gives CASSSGDRGGIETQYF.

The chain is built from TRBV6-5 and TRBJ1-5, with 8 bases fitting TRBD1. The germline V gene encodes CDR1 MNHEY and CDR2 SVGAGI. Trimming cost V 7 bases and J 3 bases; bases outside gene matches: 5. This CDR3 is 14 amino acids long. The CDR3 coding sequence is TGTGCCAGCACCCCGACAGGGGTCAATCAGCCCCAGCATTTT. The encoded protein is CASTPTGVNQPQHF.

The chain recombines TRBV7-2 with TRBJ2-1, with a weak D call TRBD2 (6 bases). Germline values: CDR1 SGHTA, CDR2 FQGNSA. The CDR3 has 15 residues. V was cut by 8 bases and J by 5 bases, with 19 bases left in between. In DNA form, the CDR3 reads TGTGCCAGCGCGAAAGCGGGCCACCTAGACAATGAGCAGTTCTTC. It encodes CASAKAGHLDNEQFF.

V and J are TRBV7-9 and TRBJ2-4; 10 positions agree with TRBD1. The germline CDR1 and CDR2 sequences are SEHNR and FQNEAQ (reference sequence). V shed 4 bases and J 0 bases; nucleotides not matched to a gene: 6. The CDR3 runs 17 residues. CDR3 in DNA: TGTGCCAGCAGCTCCGACTGGACAGGGGGAGCCAAAAACATTCAGTACTTC. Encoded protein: CASSSDWTGGAKNIQYF.

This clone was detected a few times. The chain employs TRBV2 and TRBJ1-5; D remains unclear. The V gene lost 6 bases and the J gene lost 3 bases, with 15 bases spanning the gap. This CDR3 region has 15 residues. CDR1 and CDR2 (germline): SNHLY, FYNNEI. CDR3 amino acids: CASRAQEAFNQPQHF. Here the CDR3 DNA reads TGTGCCAGCAGGGCCCAGGAGGCTTTCAATCAGCCCCAGCATTTT.

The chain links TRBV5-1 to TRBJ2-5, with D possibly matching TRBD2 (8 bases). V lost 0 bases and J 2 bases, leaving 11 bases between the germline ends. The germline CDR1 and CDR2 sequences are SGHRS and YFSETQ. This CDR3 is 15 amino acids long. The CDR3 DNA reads TGCGCCAGCAGCTTGGTAGCGGGACAGCAAGAGACCCAGTACTTC. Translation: CASSLVAGQQETQYF.

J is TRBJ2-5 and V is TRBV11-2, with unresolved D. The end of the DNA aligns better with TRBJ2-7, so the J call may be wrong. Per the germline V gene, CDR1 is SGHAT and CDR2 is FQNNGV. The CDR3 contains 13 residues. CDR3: CASSWRGPYEQYF. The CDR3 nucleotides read TGTGCCAGCAGCTGGAGAGGCCCCTACGAGCAGTACTTC.

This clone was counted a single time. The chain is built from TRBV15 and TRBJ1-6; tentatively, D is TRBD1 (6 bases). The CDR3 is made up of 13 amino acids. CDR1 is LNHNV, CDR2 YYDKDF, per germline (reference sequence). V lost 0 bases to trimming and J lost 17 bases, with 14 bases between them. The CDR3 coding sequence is TGTGCCACCAGCAGAGATCTGACTGCAGGGGTCCACTTT. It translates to CATSRDLTAGVHF. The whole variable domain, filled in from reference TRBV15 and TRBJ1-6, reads DAMVIQNPRYQVTQFGKPVTLSCSQTLNHNVMYWYQQKSSQAPKLLFHYYDKDFNNEADTPDNFQSRRPNTSFCFLDIRSPGLGDTAMYLCATSRDLTAGVHFGNGTRLTVT.

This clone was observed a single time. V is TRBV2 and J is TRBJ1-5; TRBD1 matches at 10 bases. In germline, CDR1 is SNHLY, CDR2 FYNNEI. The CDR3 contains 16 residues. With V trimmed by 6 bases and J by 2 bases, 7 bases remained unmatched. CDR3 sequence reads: CASSDDRGRRNQPQHF. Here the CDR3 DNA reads TGTGCCAGCAGCGATGACAGGGGGCGACGCAATCAGCCCCAGCATTTT.

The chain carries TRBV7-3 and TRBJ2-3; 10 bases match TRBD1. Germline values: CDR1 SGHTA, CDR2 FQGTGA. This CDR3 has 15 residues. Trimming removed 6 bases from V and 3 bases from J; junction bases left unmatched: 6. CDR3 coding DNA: TGTGCCAGCAGTCGACAGGGGGCAGGGACAGATACGCAGTATTTT. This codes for CASSRQGAGTDTQYF.

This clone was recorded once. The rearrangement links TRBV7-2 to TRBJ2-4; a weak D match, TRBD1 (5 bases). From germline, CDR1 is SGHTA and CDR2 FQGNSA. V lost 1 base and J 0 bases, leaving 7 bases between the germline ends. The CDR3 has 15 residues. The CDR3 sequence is CASSLDRLAKNIQYF. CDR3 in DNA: TGTGCCAGCAGCTTAGACAGGCTAGCCAAAAACATTCAGTACTTC.

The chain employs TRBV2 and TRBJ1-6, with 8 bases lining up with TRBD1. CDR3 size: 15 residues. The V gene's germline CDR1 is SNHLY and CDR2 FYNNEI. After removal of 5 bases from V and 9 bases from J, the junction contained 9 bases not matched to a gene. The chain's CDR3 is CASSQTGALSSPLHF. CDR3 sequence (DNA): TGTGCCAGCAGTCAGACAGGGGCTTTGAGTTCACCCCTCCACTTT.

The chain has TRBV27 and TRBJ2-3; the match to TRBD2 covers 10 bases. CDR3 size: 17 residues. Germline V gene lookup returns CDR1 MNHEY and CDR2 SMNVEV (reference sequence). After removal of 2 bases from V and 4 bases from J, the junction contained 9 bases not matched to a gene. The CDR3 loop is CASSLVASGGTADTQYF. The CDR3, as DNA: TGTGCCAGCAGTTTAGTCGCTAGCGGGGGAACGGCAGATACGCAGTATTTT.

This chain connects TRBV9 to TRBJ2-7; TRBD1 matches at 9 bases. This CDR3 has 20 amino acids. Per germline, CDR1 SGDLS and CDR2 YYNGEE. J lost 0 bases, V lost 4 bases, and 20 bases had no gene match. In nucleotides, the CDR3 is TGTGCCAGCAGCCCTCGGATACCCGGGACAGGGAGCATCATCTCCTACGAGCAGTACTTC. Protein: CASSPRIPGTGSIISYEQYF.

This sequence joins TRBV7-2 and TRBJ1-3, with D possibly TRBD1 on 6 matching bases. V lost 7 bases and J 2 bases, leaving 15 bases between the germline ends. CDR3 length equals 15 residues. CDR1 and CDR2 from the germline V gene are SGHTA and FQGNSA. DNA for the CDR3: TGTGCCAGCAACCCCAGCGGGGGCCCTGGAAACACCATATATTTT. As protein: CASNPSGGPGNTIYF.

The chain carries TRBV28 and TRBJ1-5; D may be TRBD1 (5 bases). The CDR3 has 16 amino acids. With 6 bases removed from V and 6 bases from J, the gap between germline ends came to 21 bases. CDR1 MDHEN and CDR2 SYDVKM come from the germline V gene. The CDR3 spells CASSLLKQVGVQPQHF. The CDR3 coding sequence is TGTGCCAGCAGCCTCCTAAAACAGGTGGGCGTTCAGCCCCAGCATTTT.

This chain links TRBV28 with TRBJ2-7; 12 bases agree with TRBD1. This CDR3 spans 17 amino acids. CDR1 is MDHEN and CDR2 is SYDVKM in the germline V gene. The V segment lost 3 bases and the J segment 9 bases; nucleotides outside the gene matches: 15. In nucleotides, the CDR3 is TGTGCCAGCAGTTTGGGTTCGGGGACAGGGGGCGTGATCTGGCAGTACTTC. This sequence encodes CASSLGSGTGGVIWQYF.

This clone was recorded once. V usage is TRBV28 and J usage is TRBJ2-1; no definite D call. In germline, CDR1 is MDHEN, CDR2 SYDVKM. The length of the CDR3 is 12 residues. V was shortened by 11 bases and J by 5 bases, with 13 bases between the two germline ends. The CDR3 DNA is TGTGCCGCACAGACCTTGGACAATGAGCAGTTCTTC. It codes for CAAQTLDNEQFF.

CDR3: CASSLLTRSNQPQHF. CDR3 sequence (DNA): TGTGCCAGCAGCTTACTTACTAGAAGCAATCAGCCCCAGCATTTT. The chain uses TRBV5-8 and TRBJ1-5; D is unclear. The CDR3 loop spans 15 amino acids. Germline CDR1 SGHTS, CDR2 YDEGEE. Trimming shortened V by 2 bases and J by 1 base, and 10 bases separated the two germline ends.